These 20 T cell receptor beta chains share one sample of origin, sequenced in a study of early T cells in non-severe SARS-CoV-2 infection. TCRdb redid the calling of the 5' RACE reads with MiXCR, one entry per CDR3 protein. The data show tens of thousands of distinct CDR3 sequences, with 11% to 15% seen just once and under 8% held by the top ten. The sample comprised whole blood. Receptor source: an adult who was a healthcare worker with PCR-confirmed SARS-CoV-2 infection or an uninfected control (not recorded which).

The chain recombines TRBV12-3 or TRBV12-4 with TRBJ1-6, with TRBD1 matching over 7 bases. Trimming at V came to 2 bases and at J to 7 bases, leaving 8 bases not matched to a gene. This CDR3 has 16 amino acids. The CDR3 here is CASSLRGQARNSPLHF. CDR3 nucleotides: TGTGCCAGCAGTTTAAGAGGACAGGCGAGAAATTCACCCCTCCACTTT.

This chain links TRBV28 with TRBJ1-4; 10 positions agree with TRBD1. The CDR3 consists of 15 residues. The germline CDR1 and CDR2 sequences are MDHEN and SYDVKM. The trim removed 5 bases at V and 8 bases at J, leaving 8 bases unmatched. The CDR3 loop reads CASSASGTGEEKLFF. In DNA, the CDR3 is TGTGCCAGCAGTGCCTCCGGGACAGGGGAAGAAAAACTGTTTTTT.

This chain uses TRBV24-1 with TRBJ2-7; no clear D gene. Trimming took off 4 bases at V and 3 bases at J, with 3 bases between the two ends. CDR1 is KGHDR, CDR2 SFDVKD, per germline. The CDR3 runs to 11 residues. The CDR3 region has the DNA TGTGCCACCAGTGACAGCTACGAGCAGTACTTC. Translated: CATSDSYEQYF.

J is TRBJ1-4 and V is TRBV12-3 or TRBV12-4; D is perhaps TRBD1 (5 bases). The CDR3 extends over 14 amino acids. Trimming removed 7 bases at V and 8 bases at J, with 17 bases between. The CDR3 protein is CASTVSGFREKLFF. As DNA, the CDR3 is TGTGCCAGCACCGTGTCAGGGTTTAGAGAAAAACTGTTTTTT.

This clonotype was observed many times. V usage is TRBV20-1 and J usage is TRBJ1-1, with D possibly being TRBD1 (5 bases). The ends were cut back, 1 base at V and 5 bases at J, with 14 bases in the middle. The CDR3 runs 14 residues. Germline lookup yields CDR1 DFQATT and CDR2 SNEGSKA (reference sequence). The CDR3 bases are TGCAGTGCTAGAGGGCGAAGGGGCGGTACTGAAGCTTTCTTT. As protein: CSARGRRGGTEAFF.

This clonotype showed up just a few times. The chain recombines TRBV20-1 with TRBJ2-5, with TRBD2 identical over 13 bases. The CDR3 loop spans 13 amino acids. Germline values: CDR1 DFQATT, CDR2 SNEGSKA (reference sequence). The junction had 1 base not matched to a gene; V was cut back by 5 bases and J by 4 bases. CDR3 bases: TGCAGTGCTGGGACTAGCGGGGTAGAGACCCAGTACTTC. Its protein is CSAGTSGVETQYF.

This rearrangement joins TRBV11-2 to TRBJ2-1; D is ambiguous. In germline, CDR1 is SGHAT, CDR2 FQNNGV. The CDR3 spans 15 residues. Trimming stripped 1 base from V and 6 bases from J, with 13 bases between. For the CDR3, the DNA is TGTGCCAGCAGCTTAGTACGCAGAACCCCCAATGAGCAGTTCTTC. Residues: CASSLVRRTPNEQFF.

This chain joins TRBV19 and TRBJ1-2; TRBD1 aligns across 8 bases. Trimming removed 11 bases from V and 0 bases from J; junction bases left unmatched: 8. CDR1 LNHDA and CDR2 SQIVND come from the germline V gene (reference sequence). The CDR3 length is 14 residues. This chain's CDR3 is CASTPGQANYGYTF. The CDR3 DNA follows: TGTGCCTCCACCCCGGGACAGGCTAACTATGGCTACACCTTC.

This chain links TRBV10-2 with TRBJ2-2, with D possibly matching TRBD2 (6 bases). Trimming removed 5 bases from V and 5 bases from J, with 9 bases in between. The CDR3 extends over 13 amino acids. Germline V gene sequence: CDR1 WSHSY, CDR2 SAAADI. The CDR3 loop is CASSSSGTGELFF. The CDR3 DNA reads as TGCGCCAGCAGTTCCAGCGGGACCGGGGAGCTGTTTTTT.

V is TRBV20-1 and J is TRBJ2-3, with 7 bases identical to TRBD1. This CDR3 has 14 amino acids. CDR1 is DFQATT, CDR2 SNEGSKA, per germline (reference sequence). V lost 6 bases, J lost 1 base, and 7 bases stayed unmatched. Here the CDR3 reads CSAKNGQGTDTQYF. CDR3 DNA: TGCAGTGCCAAAAACGGACAGGGCACAGATACGCAGTATTTT.

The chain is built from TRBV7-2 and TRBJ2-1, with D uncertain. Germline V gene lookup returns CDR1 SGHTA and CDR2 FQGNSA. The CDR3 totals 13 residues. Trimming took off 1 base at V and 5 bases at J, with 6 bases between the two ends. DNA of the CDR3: TGTGCCAGCAGCTTAGACGGAAACAATGAGCAGTTCTTC. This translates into CASSLDGNNEQFF.

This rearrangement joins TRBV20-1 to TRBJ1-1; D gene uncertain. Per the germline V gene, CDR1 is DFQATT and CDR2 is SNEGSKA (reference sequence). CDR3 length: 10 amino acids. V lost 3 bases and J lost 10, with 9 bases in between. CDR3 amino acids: CSARGLGAFF. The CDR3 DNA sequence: TGCAGTGCTAGGGGGTTGGGAGCTTTCTTT.

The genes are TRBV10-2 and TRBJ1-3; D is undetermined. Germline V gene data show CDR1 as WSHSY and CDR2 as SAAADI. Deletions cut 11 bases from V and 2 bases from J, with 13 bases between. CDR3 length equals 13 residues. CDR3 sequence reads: CAGSEGAGNTIYF. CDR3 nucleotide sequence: TGCGCCGGGAGTGAGGGAGCTGGAAACACCATATATTTT.

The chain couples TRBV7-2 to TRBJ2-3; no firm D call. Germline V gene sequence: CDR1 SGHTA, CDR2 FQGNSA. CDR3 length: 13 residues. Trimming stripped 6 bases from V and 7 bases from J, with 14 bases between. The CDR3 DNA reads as TGTGCCAGCAGACCCACAGCTTCCTATACGCAGTATTTT. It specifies CASRPTASYTQYF.

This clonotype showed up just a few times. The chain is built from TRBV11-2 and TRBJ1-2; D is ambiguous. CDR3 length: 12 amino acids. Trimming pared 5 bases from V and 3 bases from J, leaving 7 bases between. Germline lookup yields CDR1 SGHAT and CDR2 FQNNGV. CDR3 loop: CASSRADYGYTF. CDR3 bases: TGTGCCAGCAGCCGGGCAGACTATGGCTACACCTTC.

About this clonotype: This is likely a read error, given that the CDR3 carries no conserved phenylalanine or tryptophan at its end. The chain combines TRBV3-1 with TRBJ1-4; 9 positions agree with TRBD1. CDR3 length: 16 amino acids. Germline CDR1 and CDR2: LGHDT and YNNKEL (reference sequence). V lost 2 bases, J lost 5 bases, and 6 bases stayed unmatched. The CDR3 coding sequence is TGTGCCAGCAGCCAAAGGGGGACAGGGCCGAATGAAAAACTGTTTTAT. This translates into CASSQRGTGPNEKLFY.

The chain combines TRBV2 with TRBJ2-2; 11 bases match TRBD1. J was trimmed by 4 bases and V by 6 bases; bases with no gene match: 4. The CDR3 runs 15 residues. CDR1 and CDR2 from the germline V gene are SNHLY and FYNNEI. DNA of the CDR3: TGTGCCAGCAGGGACAGGGGGCCTGGCACCGGGGAGCTGTTTTTT. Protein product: CASRDRGPGTGELFF.

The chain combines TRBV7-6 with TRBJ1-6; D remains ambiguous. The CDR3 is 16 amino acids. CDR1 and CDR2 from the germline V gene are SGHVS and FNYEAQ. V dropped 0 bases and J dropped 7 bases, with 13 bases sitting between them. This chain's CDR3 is CASSLAIGEGNSPLHF. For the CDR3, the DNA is TGTGCCAGCAGCTTAGCGATCGGTGAAGGGAATTCACCCCTCCACTTT.

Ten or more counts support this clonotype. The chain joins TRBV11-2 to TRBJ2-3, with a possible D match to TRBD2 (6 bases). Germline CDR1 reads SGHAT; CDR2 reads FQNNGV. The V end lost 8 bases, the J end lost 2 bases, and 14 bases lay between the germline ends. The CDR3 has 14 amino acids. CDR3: CASGGISSTDTQYF. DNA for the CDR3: TGTGCCAGCGGAGGGATCAGTTCCACAGATACGCAGTATTTT. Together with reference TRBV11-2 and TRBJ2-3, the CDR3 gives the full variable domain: EAGVAQSPRYKIIEKRQSVAFWCNPISGHATLYWYQQILGQGPKLLIQFQNNGVVDDSQLPKDRFSAERLKGVDSTLKIQPAKLEDSAVYLCASGGISSTDTQYFGPGTRLTVL.

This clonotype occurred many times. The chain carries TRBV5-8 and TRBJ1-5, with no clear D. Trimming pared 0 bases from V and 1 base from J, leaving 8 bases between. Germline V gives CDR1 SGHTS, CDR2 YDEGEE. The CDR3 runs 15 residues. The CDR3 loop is CASSLGGRSNQPQHF. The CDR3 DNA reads TGTGCCAGCAGCTTGGGGGGAAGGAGCAATCAGCCCCAGCATTTT.